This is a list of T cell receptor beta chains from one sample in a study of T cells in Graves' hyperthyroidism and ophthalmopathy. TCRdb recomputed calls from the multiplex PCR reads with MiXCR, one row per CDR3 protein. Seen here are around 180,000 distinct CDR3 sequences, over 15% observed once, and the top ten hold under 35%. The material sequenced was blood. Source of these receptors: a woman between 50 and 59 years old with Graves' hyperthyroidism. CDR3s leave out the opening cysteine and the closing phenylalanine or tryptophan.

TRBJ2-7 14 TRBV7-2 ASSFTSGGGSYEQY
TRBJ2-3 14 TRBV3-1 ASSQVWVRETDTQY
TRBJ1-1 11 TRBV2 ASSEVVYTEAF
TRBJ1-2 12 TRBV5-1 ASSLGGADYGYT
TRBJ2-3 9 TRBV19 ASSRADTQY
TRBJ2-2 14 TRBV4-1 ASSRTGSLDTGELF
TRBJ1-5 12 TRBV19 ASTGGGLRQPQH
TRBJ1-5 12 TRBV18 ASSPAARNQPQH
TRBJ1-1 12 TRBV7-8 ASSPRGQAVRAF
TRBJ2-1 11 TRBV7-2 ASSPPSYNEQF
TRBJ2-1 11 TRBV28 ASFGTAYNEQF
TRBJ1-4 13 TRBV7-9 ASSLQTGGEEKLF
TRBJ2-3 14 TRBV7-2 ASSLAPSGSTDTQY
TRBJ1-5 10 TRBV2 AGQQGAQPQH
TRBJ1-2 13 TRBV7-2 ASSLVGWRGGDYT
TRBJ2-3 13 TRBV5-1 ASSGTSGVTDTQY
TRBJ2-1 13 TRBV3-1 ASSQVSGSYNEQF
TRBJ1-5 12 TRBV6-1 ASSLDRSNQPQH
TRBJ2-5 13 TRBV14 ASSNPTGPQETQY
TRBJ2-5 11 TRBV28 AGCGGDEETQY
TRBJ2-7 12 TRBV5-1 ASRPQGARYEQY
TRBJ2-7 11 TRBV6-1 ASRKGQPYEQY
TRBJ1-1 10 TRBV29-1 SVRALNTEAF
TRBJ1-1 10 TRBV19 ASRVYGAEAF
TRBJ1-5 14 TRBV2 ASSDIGGTANQPQH
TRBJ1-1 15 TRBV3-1 ASSQDSGQMWNTEAF